This T cell receptor (beta chain) was captured in a study of T cell responses to AZD1222 COVID-19 vaccine. About the study: Second doses that came at about 4 or about 12 weeks were put together.

Trimming left V 4 bases short and J 3 bases short, with 11 bases between. The CDR3 has 13 amino acids. CDR1 is SGHNT and CDR2 is YYREEE in the germline V gene (reference sequence). General study results and limits: Mapped onto spike, vaccine-associated CD4 TCRs spanned it and were dominant at 160-218 and 743-854.

Concerning this clone: Its antigen is not known.

Clones were read by immunoSEQ multiplex PCR, and TCRdb kept only the in-frame ones, dropping some. The sample has about 85,000 clones; about 92% are singletons. The chain employs TRBV5-4 and TRBJ2-7; D may correspond to TRBD1 or TRBD2 (5 bases each). This sequence originates from an adult in good health. The sequenced sample was peripheral blood, obtained on day 0 of AZD1222 vaccination. The CDR3 DNA is TGTGCCAGCAGCGGGGACCCTCGCTACGAGCAGTACTTC. Encoded protein: CASSGDPRYEQYF.